This is a list of T cell receptor beta chains from one sample in a study of blood T cell repertoires in COVID-19. TCRdb's table, derived via immunoSEQ multiplex PCR, lists solely in-frame clones and lacks some. In the table there are roughly 25,000 clones, 65% to 90% of which are singletons. Specimen: peripheral blood. The receptors originated from a woman older than 75 with acute or convalescent COVID-19. The CDR3 runs from the conserved cysteine through the conserved F or W. Fields, in order: V gene, D gene, CDR3 length, J gene, clone size, CDR3 DNA, CDR3 protein. The D gene is left open where the match is weak. Clone size is given for some rows only: seen once, a few or many times, or a class if the clone is expanded.

v_gene: TRBV6-5; d_gene: TRBD2; len: 16; j_gene: TRBJ2-3; abundance: -; CDR3nt: TGTGCCAGCAGTTACTCGCCTAGCGGGAGCACAGATACGCAGTATTTT; CDR3aa: CASSYSPSGSTDTQYF
v_gene: TRBV19; d_gene: -; len: 13; j_gene: TRBJ1-1; abundance: -; CDR3nt: TGTGCCAGTAGTCCTGACAAGAACACTGAAGCTTTCTTT; CDR3aa: CASSPDKNTEAFF
v_gene: TRBV7-9; d_gene: TRBD1; len: 14; j_gene: TRBJ1-5; abundance: -; CDR3nt: TGTGCCAGCAGCTTGGGACAGGGGGGTCAGCCCCAGCATTTT; CDR3aa: CASSLGQGGQPQHF
v_gene: TRBV5-8; d_gene: -; len: 15; j_gene: TRBJ1-2; abundance: once; CDR3nt: TGTGCCAGCAGCTTCTCCAAGGACAGTTCTTATGGCTACACCTTC; CDR3aa: CASSFSKDSSYGYTF
v_gene: TRBV5-1; d_gene: -; len: 17; j_gene: TRBJ2-6; abundance: -; CDR3nt: TGCGCCAGCAGCTTGAAAAGGGGTGATTCTGGGGCCAACGTCCTGACTTTC; CDR3aa: CASSLKRGDSGANVLTF
v_gene: TRBV18; d_gene: -; len: 13; j_gene: TRBJ1-6; abundance: -; CDR3nt: TGTGCCAGCTCACCGAACAGTAATTCACCCCTCCACTTT; CDR3aa: CASSPNSNSPLHF
v_gene: TRBV18; d_gene: TRBD1; len: 16; j_gene: TRBJ1-5; abundance: -; CDR3nt: TGTGCCAGCTCACCGGTCAGGGGGCCCTCCAATCAGCCCCAGCATTTT; CDR3aa: CASSPVRGPSNQPQHF
v_gene: TRBV6-1; d_gene: TRBD1; len: 12; j_gene: TRBJ1-5; abundance: -; CDR3nt: TGTGCCAGCAGTGACAGGGGGCAGCCCCAGCATTTT; CDR3aa: CASSDRGQPQHF
v_gene: TRBV6-5; d_gene: -; len: 11; j_gene: TRBJ2-1; abundance: -; CDR3nt: TGTGCCAGCAGTTACCAGAATGAGCAGTTCTTC; CDR3aa: CASSYQNEQFF
v_gene: TRBV5-4; d_gene: TRBD2; len: 15; j_gene: TRBJ2-1; abundance: -; CDR3nt: TGTGCCAGCAGCAAAATTCGACTAGCGTCCAATGAGCAGTTCTTC; CDR3aa: CASSKIRLASNEQFF
v_gene: TRBV14; d_gene: TRBD1; len: 16; j_gene: TRBJ1-1; abundance: -; CDR3nt: TGTGCCAGCAGCCAACTACGGACAGGGCCGAACACTGAAGCTTTCTTT; CDR3aa: CASSQLRTGPNTEAFF
v_gene: TRBV5-8; d_gene: -; len: 15; j_gene: TRBJ2-2; abundance: -; CDR3nt: TGTGCCAGCAGCTTTTTCCCGACTGCCCCAGGGGAGCTGTTTTTT; CDR3aa: CASSFFPTAPGELFF
v_gene: TRBV11-2; d_gene: -; len: 15; j_gene: TRBJ1-2; abundance: -; CDR3nt: TGTGCCAGCAGCTTAGAACGCGGCAGCCCCTATGGCTACACCTTC; CDR3aa: CASSLERGSPYGYTF
v_gene: TRBV9; d_gene: -; len: 14; j_gene: TRBJ1-1; abundance: -; CDR3nt: TGTGCCAGCAGCCCCTTTCTGGGGAGTCCTGAAGCTTTCTTT; CDR3aa: CASSPFLGSPEAFF
v_gene: TRBV30; d_gene: -; len: 14; j_gene: TRBJ2-1; abundance: few; CDR3nt: TGTGCCTGGAGCTCCGGAGGAGCCTACAATGAGCAGTTCTTC; CDR3aa: CAWSSGGAYNEQFF
v_gene: TRBV18; d_gene: TRBD2; len: 15; j_gene: TRBJ2-7; abundance: -; CDR3nt: TGTGCCAGCTCAATTTCCGGGACTAGCAACTACGAGCAGTACTTC; CDR3aa: CASSISGTSNYEQYF
v_gene: TRBV19; d_gene: -; len: 14; j_gene: TRBJ2-5; abundance: -; CDR3nt: TGTGCCAGTAGTAAGGGGGACACCCAAGAGACCCAGTACTTC; CDR3aa: CASSKGDTQETQYF
v_gene: TRBV7-7; d_gene: TRBD1; len: 15; j_gene: TRBJ2-7; abundance: -; CDR3nt: TGTGCTAGCAGCGCGGGACAGGGAAGCTCCTACGAGCAGTACTTC; CDR3aa: CASSAGQGSSYEQYF
v_gene: TRBV10-3; d_gene: TRBD1; len: 13; j_gene: TRBJ1-1; abundance: -; CDR3nt: TGTGCCATCAGTGTGGACAGGGAGGCTGAAGCTTTCTTT; CDR3aa: CAISVDREAEAFF
v_gene: TRBV7-9; d_gene: -; len: 15; j_gene: TRBJ1-1; abundance: few; CDR3nt: TGTGCCAGCAGCTTAGGCGGAATTGAGAACACTGAAGCTTTCTTT; CDR3aa: CASSLGGIENTEAFF
v_gene: TRBV2; d_gene: TRBD1; len: 16; j_gene: TRBJ2-1; abundance: few; CDR3nt: TGTGCCAGCAGTGAATCGTCAGGGGGTTTTTACAATGAGCAGTTCTTC; CDR3aa: CASSESSGGFYNEQFF
v_gene: TRBV5-1; d_gene: TRBD2; len: 15; j_gene: TRBJ2-2; abundance: -; CDR3nt: TGCGCCAGCAGCCCGGGACTAGCGAACACCGGGGAGCTGTTTTTT; CDR3aa: CASSPGLANTGELFF
v_gene: TRBV2; d_gene: -; len: 13; j_gene: TRBJ1-2; abundance: once; CDR3nt: TGTGCCAGCAGTGAAGGCCAGGGCTATGGCTACACCTTC; CDR3aa: CASSEGQGYGYTF
v_gene: TRBV7-2; d_gene: -; len: 14; j_gene: TRBJ1-2; abundance: -; CDR3nt: TGTGCCAGCAGCTTGGGCAGGGTTGCCTATGGCTACACCTTC; CDR3aa: CASSLGRVAYGYTF
v_gene: TRBV7-9; d_gene: -; len: 14; j_gene: TRBJ1-1; abundance: once; CDR3nt: TGTGCCAGCAGCTCAAACAGGGAGGGCACTGAAGCTTTCTTT; CDR3aa: CASSSNREGTEAFF
v_gene: TRBV27; d_gene: TRBD1; len: 15; j_gene: TRBJ1-5; abundance: once; CDR3nt: TGTGCCAGCAGTTCCGGACAGGGCCACAATCAGCCCCAGCATTTT; CDR3aa: CASSSGQGHNQPQHF
v_gene: TRBV5-4; d_gene: -; len: 16; j_gene: TRBJ2-5; abundance: -; CDR3nt: TGTGCCAGCAACCCGGGCCCAGGGAATATCCAAGAGACCCAGTACTTC; CDR3aa: CASNPGPGNIQETQYF
v_gene: TRBV29-1; d_gene: TRBD1; len: 14; j_gene: TRBJ2-1; abundance: many; CDR3nt: TGCAGCGTTGAAAGGGACAGCTCCTACAATGAGCAGTTCTTC; CDR3aa: CSVERDSSYNEQFF
v_gene: TRBV4-3; d_gene: TRBD1; len: 14; j_gene: TRBJ1-4; abundance: -; CDR3nt: TGCGCCAGCAGCCAAGGGGACAGGTTTGAAAAACTGTTTTTT; CDR3aa: CASSQGDRFEKLFF
v_gene: TRBV30; d_gene: TRBD1; len: 13; j_gene: TRBJ1-4; abundance: -; CDR3nt: TGTGCCTCGAACAGGGGCGATAATGAAAAACTGTTTTTT; CDR3aa: CASNRGDNEKLFF
v_gene: TRBV29-1; d_gene: TRBD2; len: 14; j_gene: TRBJ2-5; abundance: -; CDR3nt: TGCAGCGTCGCCCTCCGACTAGCGACAGAGACCCAGTACTTC; CDR3aa: CSVALRLATETQYF
v_gene: TRBV12-3/TRBV12-4; d_gene: TRBD1; len: 13; j_gene: TRBJ1-2; abundance: -; CDR3nt: TGTGCCAGCAGTAGGACAGGGGGATATGGCTACACCTTC; CDR3aa: CASSRTGGYGYTF
v_gene: TRBV2; d_gene: TRBD1; len: 13; j_gene: TRBJ1-2; abundance: -; CDR3nt: TGTGCCAGTGAGGGACAGGAAGCCTATGGCTACACCTTC; CDR3aa: CASEGQEAYGYTF
v_gene: TRBV10-3; d_gene: -; len: 12; j_gene: TRBJ2-7; abundance: -; CDR3nt: TGTGCCACCTCCGGGACACTATACGAGCAGTACTTC; CDR3aa: CATSGTLYEQYF
v_gene: TRBV7-2; d_gene: -; len: 13; j_gene: TRBJ1-2; abundance: -; CDR3nt: TGTGCCAGCAGCTTAACCCAGGGGTATGGCTACACCTTC; CDR3aa: CASSLTQGYGYTF
v_gene: TRBV11-3; d_gene: -; len: 11; j_gene: TRBJ2-7; abundance: few; CDR3nt: TGTGCCAGCAGCTCCTACTACGAGCAGTACTTC; CDR3aa: CASSSYYEQYF
v_gene: TRBV28; d_gene: TRBD1; len: 16; j_gene: TRBJ1-1; abundance: -; CDR3nt: TGTGCCAGCAGCCCTAGGGGGGACAGCATGAACACTGAAGCTTTCTTT; CDR3aa: CASSPRGDSMNTEAFF
v_gene: TRBV11-3; d_gene: TRBD2; len: 19; j_gene: TRBJ2-2; abundance: once; CDR3nt: TGTGCCAGCAGCTTGATTCTAGGTAGCGGGAGCATAAAAACCGGGGAGCTGTTTTTT; CDR3aa: CASSLILGSGSIKTGELFF
v_gene: TRBV18; d_gene: -; len: 12; j_gene: TRBJ1-2; abundance: -; CDR3nt: TGTGCCAGCTCACATGCGGGAGGTGGCTACACCTTC; CDR3aa: CASSHAGGGYTF
v_gene: TRBV29-1; d_gene: TRBD1; len: 13; j_gene: TRBJ2-1; abundance: -; CDR3nt: TGCAGCGCTGGGACAGGGTTTAACAATGAGCAGTTCTTC; CDR3aa: CSAGTGFNNEQFF
v_gene: TRBV27; d_gene: -; len: 13; j_gene: TRBJ1-4; abundance: -; CDR3nt: TGTGCCAGCAGTAGACAGGCCGGTGAAAAACTGTTTTTT; CDR3aa: CASSRQAGEKLFF
v_gene: TRBV14; d_gene: TRBD2; len: 15; j_gene: TRBJ2-1; abundance: -; CDR3nt: TGTGCCAGCAGCCAACTAGCGGGAGGCTACAATGAGCAGTTCTTC; CDR3aa: CASSQLAGGYNEQFF
v_gene: TRBV28; d_gene: -; len: 13; j_gene: TRBJ1-2; abundance: -; CDR3nt: TGTGCCAGCAGTTCCGGTAAGAACTATGGCTACACCTTC; CDR3aa: CASSSGKNYGYTF
v_gene: TRBV9; d_gene: -; len: 15; j_gene: TRBJ2-1; abundance: -; CDR3nt: TGTGCCAGCAGCGTAGCAGCGGATCCTTACAATGAGCAGTTCTTC; CDR3aa: CASSVAADPYNEQFF
v_gene: TRBV4-3; d_gene: -; len: 15; j_gene: TRBJ1-4; abundance: -; CDR3nt: TGCGCCAGCAGCCAAGTCCGTGGGGGCAATGAAAAACTGTTTTTT; CDR3aa: CASSQVRGGNEKLFF
v_gene: TRBV9; d_gene: -; len: 16; j_gene: TRBJ2-5; abundance: -; CDR3nt: TGTGCCAGCAGCCCCAGACCGGGACTCCAGGGAGAGACCCAGTACTTC; CDR3aa: CASSPRPGLQGETQYF
v_gene: TRBV5-6; d_gene: -; len: 14; j_gene: TRBJ2-1; abundance: few; CDR3nt: TGTGCCCGCAGCTGGGCCGAAGGGGGGGATGAGCAGTTCTTC; CDR3aa: CARSWAEGGDEQFF
v_gene: TRBV7-8; d_gene: TRBD1; len: 13; j_gene: TRBJ1-1; abundance: few; CDR3nt: TGTGCCAGCAGCGCCACAGGGGGCACTGAAGCTTTCTTT; CDR3aa: CASSATGGTEAFF